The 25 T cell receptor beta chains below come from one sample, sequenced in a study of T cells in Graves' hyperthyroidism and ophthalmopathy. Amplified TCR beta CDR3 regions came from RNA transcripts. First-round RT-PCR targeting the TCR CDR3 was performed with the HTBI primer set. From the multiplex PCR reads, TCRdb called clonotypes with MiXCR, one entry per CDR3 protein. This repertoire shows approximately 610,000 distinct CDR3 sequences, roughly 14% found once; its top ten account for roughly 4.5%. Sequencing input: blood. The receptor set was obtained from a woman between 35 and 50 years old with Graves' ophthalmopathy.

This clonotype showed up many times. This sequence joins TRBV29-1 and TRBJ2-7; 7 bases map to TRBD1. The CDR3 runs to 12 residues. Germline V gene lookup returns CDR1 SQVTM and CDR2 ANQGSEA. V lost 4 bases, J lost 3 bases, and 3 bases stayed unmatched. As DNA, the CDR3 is TGCAGCGTTGGGACAGGATTCTACGAGCAGTACTTC. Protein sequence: CSVGTGFYEQYF.

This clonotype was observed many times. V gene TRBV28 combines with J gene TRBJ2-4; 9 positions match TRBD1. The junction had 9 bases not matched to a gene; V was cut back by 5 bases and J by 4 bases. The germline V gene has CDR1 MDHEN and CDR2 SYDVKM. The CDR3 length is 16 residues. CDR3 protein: CASSLFATGGKNIQYF. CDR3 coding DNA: TGTGCCAGCAGTCTCTTCGCGACAGGGGGAAAAAACATTCAGTACTTC.

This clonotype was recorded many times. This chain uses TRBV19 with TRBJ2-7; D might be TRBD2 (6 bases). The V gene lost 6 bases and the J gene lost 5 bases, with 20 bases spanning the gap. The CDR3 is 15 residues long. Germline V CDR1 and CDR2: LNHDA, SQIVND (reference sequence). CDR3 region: CASSAEAGYRNEQYF. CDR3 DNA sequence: TGTGCCAGTAGCGCGGAGGCGGGATACCGCAACGAGCAGTACTTC.

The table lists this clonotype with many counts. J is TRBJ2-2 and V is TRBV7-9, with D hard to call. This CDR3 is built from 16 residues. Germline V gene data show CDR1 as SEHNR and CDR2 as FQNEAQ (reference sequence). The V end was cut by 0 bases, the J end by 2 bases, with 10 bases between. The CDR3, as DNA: TGTGCCAGCAGCTTAGCGGCAGGTGTCAACACCGGGGAGCTGTTTTTT. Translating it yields CASSLAAGVNTGELFF.

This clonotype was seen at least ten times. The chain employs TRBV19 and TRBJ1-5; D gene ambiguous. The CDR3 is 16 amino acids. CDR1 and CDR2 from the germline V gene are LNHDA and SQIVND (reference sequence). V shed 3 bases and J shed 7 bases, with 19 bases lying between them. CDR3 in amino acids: CASSINGAGPPQPQHF. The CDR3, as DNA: TGTGCCAGTAGTATTAATGGCGCCGGCCCCCCCCAGCCCCAGCATTTT.

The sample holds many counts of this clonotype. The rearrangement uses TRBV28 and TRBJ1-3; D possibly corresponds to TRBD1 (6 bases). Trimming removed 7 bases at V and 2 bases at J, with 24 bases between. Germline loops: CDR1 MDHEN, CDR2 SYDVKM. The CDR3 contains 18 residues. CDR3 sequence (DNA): TGTGCCAGCACCTCTACCCAAGGGCAGGGGATTGCTGGAAACACCATATATTTT. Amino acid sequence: CASTSTQGQGIAGNTIYF.

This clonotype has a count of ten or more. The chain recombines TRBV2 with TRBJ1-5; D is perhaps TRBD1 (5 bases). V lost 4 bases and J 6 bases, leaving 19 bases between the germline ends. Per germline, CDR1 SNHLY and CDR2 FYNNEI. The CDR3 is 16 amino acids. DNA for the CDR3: TGTGCCAGCAGTGCCTTGGGGAGGGGCCGAGGTCAGCCCCAGCATTTT. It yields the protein CASSALGRGRGQPQHF.

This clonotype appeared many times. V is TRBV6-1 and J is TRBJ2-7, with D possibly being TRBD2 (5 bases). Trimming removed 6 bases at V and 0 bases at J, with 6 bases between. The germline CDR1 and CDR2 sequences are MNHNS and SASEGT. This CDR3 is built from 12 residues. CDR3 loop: CASRLVSYEQYF. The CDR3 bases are TGTGCCAGCAGACTAGTCTCCTACGAGCAGTACTTC.

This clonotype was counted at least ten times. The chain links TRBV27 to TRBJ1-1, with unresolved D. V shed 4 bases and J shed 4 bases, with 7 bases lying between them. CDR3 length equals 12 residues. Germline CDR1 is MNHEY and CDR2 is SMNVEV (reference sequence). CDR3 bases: TGTGCCAGCAGTTCCCTCGCCACTGAAGCTTTCTTT. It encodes CASSSLATEAFF.

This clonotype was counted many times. In DNA, the CDR3 is TGTGCCAGCAGTCTCATTACGGGGACAGGAGGAGGCAATCAGCCCCAGCATTTT. Translated, it gives CASSLITGTGGGNQPQHF. The rearrangement links TRBV28 to TRBJ1-5; 8 bases match TRBD1. This CDR3 region has 18 residues. V shed 5 bases, J shed 2 bases, and the junction held 14 bases outside the gene matches. Germline values: CDR1 MDHEN, CDR2 SYDVKM. The full variable domain, with the rest looked up from reference TRBV28 and TRBJ1-5, is DVKVTQSSRYLVKRTGEKVFLECVQDMDHENMFWYRQDPGLGLRLIYFSYDVKMKEKGDIPEGYSVSREKKERFSLILESASTNQTSMYLCASSLITGTGGGNQPQHFGDGTRLSIL.

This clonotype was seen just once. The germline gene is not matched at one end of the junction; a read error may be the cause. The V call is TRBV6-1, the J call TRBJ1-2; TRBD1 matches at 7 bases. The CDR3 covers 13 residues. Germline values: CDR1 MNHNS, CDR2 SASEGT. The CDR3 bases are TGTGCCAGCAGGGAAGACAGGGACTATGGCTACACCTTC. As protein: CASREDRDYGYTF.

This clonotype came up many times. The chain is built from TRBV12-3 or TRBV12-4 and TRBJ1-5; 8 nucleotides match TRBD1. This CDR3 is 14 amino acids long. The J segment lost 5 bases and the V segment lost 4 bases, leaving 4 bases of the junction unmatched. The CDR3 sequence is CASSSSGGHQPQHF. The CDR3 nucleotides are TGTGCCAGCAGTTCCTCAGGGGGCCATCAGCCCCAGCATTTT.

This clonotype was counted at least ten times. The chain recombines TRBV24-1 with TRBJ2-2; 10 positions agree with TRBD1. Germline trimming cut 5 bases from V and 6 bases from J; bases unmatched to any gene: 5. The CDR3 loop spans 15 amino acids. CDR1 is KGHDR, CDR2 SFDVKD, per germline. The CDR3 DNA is TGTGCCACCAGTGCGACAGGGGGCAGTCCCGGGGAGCTGTTTTTT. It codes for CATSATGGSPGELFF.

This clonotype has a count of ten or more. CDR3 nucleotide sequence: TGTGCCACCTTATCGACGGCGAACACTGAAGCTTTCTTT. Its translation is CATLSTANTEAFF. V gene TRBV6-1 combines with J gene TRBJ1-1; D unclear. CDR1 and CDR2 (germline): MNHNS, SASEGT. The germline V and J ends were trimmed by 10 bases and 1 base, with 13 bases remaining between them. This CDR3 comprises 13 residues.

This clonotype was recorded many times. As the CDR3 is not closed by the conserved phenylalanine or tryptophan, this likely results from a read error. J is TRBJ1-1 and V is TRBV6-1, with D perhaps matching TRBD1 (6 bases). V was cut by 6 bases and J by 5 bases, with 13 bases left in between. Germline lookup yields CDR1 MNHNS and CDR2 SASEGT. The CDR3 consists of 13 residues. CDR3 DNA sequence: TGTGCCAGCAGGCAGGGGATTGATACTGAAGCTTTCCTT. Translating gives CASRQGIDTEAFL.

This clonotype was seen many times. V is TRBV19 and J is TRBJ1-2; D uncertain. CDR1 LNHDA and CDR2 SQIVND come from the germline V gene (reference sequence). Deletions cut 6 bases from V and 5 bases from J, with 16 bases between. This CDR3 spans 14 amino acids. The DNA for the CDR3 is TGTGCCAGTAGCCCCCCGGACCGTTTTTATGGCTACACCTTC. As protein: CASSPPDRFYGYTF.

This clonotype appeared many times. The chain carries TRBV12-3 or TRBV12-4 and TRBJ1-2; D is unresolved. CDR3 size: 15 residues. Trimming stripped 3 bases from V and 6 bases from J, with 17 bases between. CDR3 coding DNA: TGTGCCAGCAGTTTCTATCCCCCCCGGAAAAATGGCTACACCTTC. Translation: CASSFYPPRKNGYTF.

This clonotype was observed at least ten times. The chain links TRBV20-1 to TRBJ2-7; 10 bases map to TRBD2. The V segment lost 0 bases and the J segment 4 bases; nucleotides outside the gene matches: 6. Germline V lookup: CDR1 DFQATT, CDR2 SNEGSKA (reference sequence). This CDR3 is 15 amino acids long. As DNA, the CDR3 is TGCAGTGCTAGAGATTCGAAGCGGGAGGGATACGAGCAGTACTTC. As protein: CSARDSKREGYEQYF.

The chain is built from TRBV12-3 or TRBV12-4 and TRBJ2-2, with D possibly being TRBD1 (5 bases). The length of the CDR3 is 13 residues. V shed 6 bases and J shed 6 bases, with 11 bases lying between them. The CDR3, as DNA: TGTGCCAGCAGCCGAGACAGTCCCGGGGAGCTGTTTTTT. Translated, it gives CASSRDSPGELFF.

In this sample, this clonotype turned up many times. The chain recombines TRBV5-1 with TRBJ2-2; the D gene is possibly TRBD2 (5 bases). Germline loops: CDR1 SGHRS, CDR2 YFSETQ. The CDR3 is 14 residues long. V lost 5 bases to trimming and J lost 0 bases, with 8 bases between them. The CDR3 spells CASRETTNTGELFF. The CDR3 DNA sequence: TGCGCCAGCAGGGAGACTACGAACACCGGGGAGCTGTTTTTT.

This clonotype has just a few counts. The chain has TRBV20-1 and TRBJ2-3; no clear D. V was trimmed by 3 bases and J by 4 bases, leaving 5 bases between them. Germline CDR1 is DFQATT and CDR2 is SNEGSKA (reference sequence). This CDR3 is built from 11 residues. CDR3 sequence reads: CSASPADTQYF. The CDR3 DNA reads TGCAGTGCTAGCCCCGCAGATACGCAGTATTTT.

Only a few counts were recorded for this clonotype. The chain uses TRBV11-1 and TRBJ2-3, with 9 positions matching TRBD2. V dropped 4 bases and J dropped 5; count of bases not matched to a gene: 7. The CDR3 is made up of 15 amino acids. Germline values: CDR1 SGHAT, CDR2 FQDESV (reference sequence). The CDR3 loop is CASSSVAGVEDTQYF. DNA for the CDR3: TGTGCCAGCAGCTCTGTAGCGGGAGTCGAAGATACGCAGTATTTT.

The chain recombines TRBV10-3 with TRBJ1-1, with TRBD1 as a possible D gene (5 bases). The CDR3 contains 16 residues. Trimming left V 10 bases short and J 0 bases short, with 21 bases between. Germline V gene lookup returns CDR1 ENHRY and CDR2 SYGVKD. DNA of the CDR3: TGTGCCACCAGCTCTCAGGGAGGGGCTGTGAACACTGAAGCTTTCTTT. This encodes CATSSQGGAVNTEAFF.

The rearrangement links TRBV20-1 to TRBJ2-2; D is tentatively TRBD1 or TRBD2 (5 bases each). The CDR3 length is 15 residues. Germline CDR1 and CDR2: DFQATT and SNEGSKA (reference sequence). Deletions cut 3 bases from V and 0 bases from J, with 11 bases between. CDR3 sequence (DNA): TGCAGTGCTAGTCGGGGCGTCCCGAACACCGGGGAGCTGTTTTTT. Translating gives CSASRGVPNTGELFF.

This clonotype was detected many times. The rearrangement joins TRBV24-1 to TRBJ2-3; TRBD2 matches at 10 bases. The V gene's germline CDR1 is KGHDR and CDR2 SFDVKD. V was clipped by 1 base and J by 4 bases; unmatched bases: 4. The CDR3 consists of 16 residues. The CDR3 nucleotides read TGTGCCACCAGTGATTTAAGAGCGGGAGGGCCAGATACGCAGTATTTT. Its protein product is CATSDLRAGGPDTQYF.